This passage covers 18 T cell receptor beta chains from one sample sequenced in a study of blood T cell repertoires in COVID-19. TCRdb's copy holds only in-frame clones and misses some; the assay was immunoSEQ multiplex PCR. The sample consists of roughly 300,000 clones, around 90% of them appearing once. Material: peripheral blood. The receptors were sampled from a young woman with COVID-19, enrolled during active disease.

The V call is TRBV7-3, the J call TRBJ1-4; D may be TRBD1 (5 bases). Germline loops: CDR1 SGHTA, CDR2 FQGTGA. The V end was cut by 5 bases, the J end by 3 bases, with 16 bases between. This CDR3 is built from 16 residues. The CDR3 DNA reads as TGTGCCAGCAGCCCCGACAGCCCAGAGGCTAATGAAAAACTGTTTTTT. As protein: CASSPDSPEANEKLFF.

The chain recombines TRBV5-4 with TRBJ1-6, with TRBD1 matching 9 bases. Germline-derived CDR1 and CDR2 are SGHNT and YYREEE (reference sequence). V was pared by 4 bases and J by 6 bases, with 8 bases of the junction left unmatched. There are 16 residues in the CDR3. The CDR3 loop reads CASSGTGGPTNSPLHF. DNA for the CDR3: TGTGCCAGCAGCGGTACAGGGGGCCCGACTAATTCACCCCTCCACTTT.

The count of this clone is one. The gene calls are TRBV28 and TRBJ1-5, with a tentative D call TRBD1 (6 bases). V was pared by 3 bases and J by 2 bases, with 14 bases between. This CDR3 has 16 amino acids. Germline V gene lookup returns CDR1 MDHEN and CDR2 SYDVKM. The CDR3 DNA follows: TGTGCCAGCAGTTTGATGAAGGGGGTAGGCAATCAGCCCCAGCATTTT. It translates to CASSLMKGVGNQPQHF.

The chain's CDR3 is CASPPGGNQPQHF. The CDR3 bases are TGTGCCAGTCCCCCCGGGGGAAATCAGCCCCAGCATTTT. V and J are TRBV19 and TRBJ1-5, with a possible D match to TRBD1 (5 bases). Germline CDR1 and CDR2: LNHDA and SQIVND (reference sequence). The CDR3 runs to 13 residues. V lost 8 bases, J lost 4 bases, and 12 bases lay in between.

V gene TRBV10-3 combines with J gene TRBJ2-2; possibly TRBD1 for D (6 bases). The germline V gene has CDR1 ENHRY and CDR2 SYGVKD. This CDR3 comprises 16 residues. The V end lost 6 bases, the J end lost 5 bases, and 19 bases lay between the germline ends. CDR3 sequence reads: CAIRPWTDLLTGELFF. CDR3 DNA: TGTGCCATCAGGCCCTGGACAGACCTATTAACCGGGGAGCTGTTTTTT.

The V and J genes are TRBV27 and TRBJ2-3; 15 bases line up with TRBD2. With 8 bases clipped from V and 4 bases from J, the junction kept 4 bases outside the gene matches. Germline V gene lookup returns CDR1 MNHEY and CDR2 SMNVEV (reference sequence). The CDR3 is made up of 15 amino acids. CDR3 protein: CASGTSGRRADTQYF. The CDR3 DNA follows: TGTGCCAGCGGGACTAGCGGGAGGAGGGCAGATACGCAGTATTTT.

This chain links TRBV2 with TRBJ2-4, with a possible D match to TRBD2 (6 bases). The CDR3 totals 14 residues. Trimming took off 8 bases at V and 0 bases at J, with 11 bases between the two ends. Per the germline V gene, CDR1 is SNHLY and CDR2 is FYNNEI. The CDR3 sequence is CASLPGEAKNIQYF. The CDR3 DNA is TGTGCCAGCCTCCCGGGGGAAGCCAAAAACATTCAGTACTTC.

The CDR3: CASQRGSSYGYTF. The CDR3 DNA is TGTGCCTCCCAGAGGGGGTCAAGCTATGGCTACACCTTC. V and J are TRBV6-5 and TRBJ1-2, with D tentatively TRBD1 (6 bases). The CDR3 spans 13 residues. V was shortened by 11 bases and J by 4 bases, with 17 bases between the two germline ends. Per the germline V gene, CDR1 is MNHEY and CDR2 is SVGAGI.

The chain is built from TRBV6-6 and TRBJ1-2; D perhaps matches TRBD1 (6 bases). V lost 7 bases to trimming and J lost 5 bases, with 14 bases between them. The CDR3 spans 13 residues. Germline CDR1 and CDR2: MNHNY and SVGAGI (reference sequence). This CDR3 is CASMGAAGYGYTF. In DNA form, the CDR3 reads TGTGCCAGCATGGGGGCGGCAGGGTATGGCTACACCTTC.

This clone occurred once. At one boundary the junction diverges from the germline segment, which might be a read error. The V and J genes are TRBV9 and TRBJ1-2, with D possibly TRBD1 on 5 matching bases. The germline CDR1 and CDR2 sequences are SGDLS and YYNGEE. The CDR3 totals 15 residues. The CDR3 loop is CASSGGQGRPYGCTF. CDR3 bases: TGTGCCAGCAGCGGCGGACAAGGGCGCCCGTATGGCTGCACCTTC. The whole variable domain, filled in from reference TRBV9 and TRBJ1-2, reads DSGVTQTPKHLITATGQRVTLRCSPRSGDLSVYWYQQSLDQGLQFLIQYYNGEERAKGNILERFSAQQFPDLHSELNLSSLELGDSALYFCASSGGQGRPYGCTFGSGTRLTVV.

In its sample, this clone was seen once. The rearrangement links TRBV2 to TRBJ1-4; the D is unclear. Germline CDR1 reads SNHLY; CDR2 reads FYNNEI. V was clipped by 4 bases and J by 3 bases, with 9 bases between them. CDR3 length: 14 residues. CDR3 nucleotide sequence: TGTGCCAGCAGTGCGGGAGGGCCTAATGAAAAACTGTTTTTT. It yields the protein CASSAGGPNEKLFF.

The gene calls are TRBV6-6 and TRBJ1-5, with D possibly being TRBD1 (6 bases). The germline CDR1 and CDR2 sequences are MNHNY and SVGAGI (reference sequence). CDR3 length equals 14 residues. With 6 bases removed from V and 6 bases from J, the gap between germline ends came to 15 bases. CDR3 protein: CASSPTGNVQPQHF. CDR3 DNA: TGTGCCAGCAGCCCTACAGGGAATGTTCAGCCCCAGCATTTT.

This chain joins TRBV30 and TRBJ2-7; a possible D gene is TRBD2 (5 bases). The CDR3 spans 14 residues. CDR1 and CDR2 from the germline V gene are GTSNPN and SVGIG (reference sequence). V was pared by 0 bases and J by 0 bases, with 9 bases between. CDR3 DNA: TGTGCCTGGAGTGTAGCGGTTGGCTCCTACGAGCAGTACTTC. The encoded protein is CAWSVAVGSYEQYF.

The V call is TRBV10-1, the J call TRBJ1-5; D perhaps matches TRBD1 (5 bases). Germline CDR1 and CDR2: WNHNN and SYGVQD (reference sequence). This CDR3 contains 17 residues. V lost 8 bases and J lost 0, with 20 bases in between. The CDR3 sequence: CASVHVFGGGSNQPQHF. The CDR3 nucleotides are TGCGCCAGCGTGCATGTCTTCGGGGGAGGTAGCAATCAGCCCCAGCATTTT.

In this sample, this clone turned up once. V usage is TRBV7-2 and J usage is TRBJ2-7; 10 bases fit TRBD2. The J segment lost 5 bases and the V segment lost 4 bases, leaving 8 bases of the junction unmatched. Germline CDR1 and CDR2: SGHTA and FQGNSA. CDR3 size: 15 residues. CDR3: CASSSRLAGVNEQYF. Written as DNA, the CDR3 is TGTGCCAGCAGCTCGCGACTAGCGGGTGTAAACGAGCAGTACTTC.

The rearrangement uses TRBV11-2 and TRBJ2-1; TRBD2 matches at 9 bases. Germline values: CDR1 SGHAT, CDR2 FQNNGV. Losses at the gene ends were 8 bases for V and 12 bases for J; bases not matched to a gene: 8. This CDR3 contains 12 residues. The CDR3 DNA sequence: TGTGCCAGCCAGGGGCGGGAGGGCCGGCAGTTCTTC. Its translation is CASQGREGRQFF.

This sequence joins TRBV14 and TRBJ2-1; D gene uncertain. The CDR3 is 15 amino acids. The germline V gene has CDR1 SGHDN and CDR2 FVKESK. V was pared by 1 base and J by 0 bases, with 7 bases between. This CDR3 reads CASSQALVSYNEQFF. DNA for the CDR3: TGTGCCAGCAGCCAAGCACTGGTCTCCTACAATGAGCAGTTCTTC.

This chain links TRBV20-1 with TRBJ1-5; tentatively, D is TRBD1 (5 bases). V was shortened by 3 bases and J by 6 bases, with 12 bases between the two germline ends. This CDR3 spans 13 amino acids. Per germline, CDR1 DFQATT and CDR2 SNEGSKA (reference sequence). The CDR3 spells CSASGVGRQPQHF. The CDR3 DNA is TGCAGTGCTAGTGGGGTGGGGCGTCAGCCCCAGCATTTT.